This T cell receptor beta chain derives from a study of blood T cell repertoires in COVID-19. For the study at large: COVID-19 samples from acute and convalescent phases originated in the United States, Italy and Spain.

Here immunoSEQ multiplex PCR was the method, and the copy in TCRdb shows in-frame clones only, minus some. The sample includes 200,000 or so clones, about 87% seen only once; the top ten take roughly 2.5%. The CDR3 has 15 amino acids. Deletions cut 1 base from V and 0 bases from J, with 8 bases between. Germline-derived CDR1 and CDR2 are MNHEY and SMNVEV (reference sequence). This clonotype was obtained from a woman aged 25 to 39 who had recovered from COVID-19. The sequencing sample was made of PBMCs or T cells enriched from blood (not recorded which). The chain has TRBV27 and TRBJ2-3, with D hard to call. The CDR3 spells CASSLYTASTDTQYF. CDR3 bases: TGTGCCAGCAGTTTATACACAGCTAGCACAGATACGCAGTATTTT.